This section outlines one T cell receptor beta chain sequence together with its context. The sample belongs to a study of regulatory T cells in long-lasting Graves disease. Noted time point: persistent/refractory GD, antithyroid drugs over 5 years with positive TRAb. With RNA extracted from PBMCs as input, the TCR library was made. The authors built TCR beta libraries using iRepertoire HTBI primers and Arm-PCR of CDR3 regions. MiXCR, run by TCRdb on the multiplex PCR reads, gives a single entry per CDR3 protein. The sample has under 500,000 distinct CDR3 sequences; more than 20% are singletons. The material sequenced was peripheral blood mononuclear cells (PBMCs), taken when the disease was refractory, from a patient treated with antithyroid drugs. The TCR was taken from a female donor with Graves disease.

The DNA for the CDR3 is TGTGCCAGTAGGGTCCGGGACAGGGGGACACAGCCCCAGCATTTT. Amino acids: CASRVRDRGTQPQHF. This chain links TRBV19 with TRBJ1-5, with 11 positions matching TRBD1. CDR1 is LNHDA and CDR2 is SQIVND in the germline V gene (reference sequence). V was clipped by 6 bases and J by 7 bases; unmatched bases: 8. The CDR3 consists of 15 residues.